What follows are 27 T cell receptor beta chains derived from one specimen sequenced in a study of blood T cell repertoires in COVID-19 (dated by TCRdb to 2019 to 2021). Library creation used the immunoSEQ multiplex PCR assay. In its TCRdb copy, this immuneACCESS table keeps in-frame sequences only and misses some clones. Where compared with another copy, unresolved V genes explain less than half of these, and the others have no known cause. Across this sample there are over 95,000 clones, with approximately 90% seen only once. The ten largest clones capture 7.5% to 9.5% of the sample. The sequenced sample consisted of peripheral blood. These receptors were obtained from a woman between 65 and 79 years old who had recovered from COVID-19.

This clone was observed a single time. This chain connects TRBV7-9 to TRBJ2-2, with TRBD1 identical over 7 bases. After removal of 5 bases from V and 1 base from J, the junction contained 10 bases not matched to a gene. The CDR3 has 17 residues. Germline CDR1 is SEHNR and CDR2 is FQNEAQ (reference sequence). In DNA, the CDR3 is TGTGCCAGCAGCCTGAGAGACAGGGTTGGGAACACCGGGGAGCTGTTTTTT. Translating gives CASSLRDRVGNTGELFF.

This chain connects TRBV6-5 to TRBJ2-7, with D possibly matching TRBD2 (6 bases). V lost 5 bases, J lost 4 bases, and 15 bases lay in between. The CDR3 is 14 amino acids. Germline V gene lookup returns CDR1 MNHEY and CDR2 SVGAGI. DNA for the CDR3: TGTGCCAGCAGTACCCCAGGAGGGCGTTACGAGCAGTACTTC. Amino acids: CASSTPGGRYEQYF.

The chain uses TRBV7-6 and TRBJ2-5, with TRBD2 matching over 7 bases. The CDR3 runs to 13 residues. The germline V gene has CDR1 SGHVS and CDR2 FNYEAQ. J was trimmed by 5 bases and V by 1 base; bases with no gene match: 1. The CDR3 loop is CASSLGGGETQYF. Here the CDR3 DNA reads TGTGCCAGCAGCTTAGGGGGAGGGGAGACCCAGTACTTC.

V and J are TRBV4-1 and TRBJ2-3; 9 bases line up with TRBD2. CDR1 is MGHRA, CDR2 YSYEKL, per germline. V lost 3 bases to trimming and J lost 2 bases; unmatched junction nucleotides: 12. CDR3 length equals 18 residues. The CDR3 is CASSHEPGLAGLTDTQYF. DNA of the CDR3: TGCGCCAGCAGCCATGAACCGGGGCTAGCGGGACTCACAGATACGCAGTATTTT.

The chain links TRBV20-1 to TRBJ1-1; D is uncertain. This CDR3 contains 10 residues. CDR1 is DFQATT and CDR2 is SNEGSKA in the germline V gene (reference sequence). V was clipped by 6 bases and J by 5 bases, with 7 bases between them. The CDR3 coding sequence is TGCAGTGCGGTGAGGACTGAAGCTTTCTTT. This gives the protein CSAVRTEAFF.

V gene TRBV11-3 combines with J gene TRBJ2-3; TRBD2 matches 8 bases. The CDR3 is made up of 16 amino acids. CDR1 is SGHNT, CDR2 YENEEA, per germline. V trimming: 5 bases; J trimming: 0 bases; junction bases outside the gene matches: 7. The CDR3, as DNA: TGTGCCAGCAGCCAGAGGGCGGGGGGCAGCACAGATACGCAGTATTTT. It is translated as CASSQRAGGSTDTQYF.

The chain links TRBV2 to TRBJ1-5; 9 bases agree with TRBD1. Germline lookup yields CDR1 SNHLY and CDR2 FYNNEI. V trimming: 6 bases; J trimming: 4 bases; junction bases outside the gene matches: 10. This CDR3 has 16 amino acids. The CDR3 spells CASSGQGQRRNQPQHF. CDR3 nucleotides: TGTGCCAGCAGCGGACAGGGGCAGCGTCGGAATCAGCCCCAGCATTTT.

The chain has TRBV5-6 and TRBJ1-1; 7 bases match TRBD1. The CDR3 sequence is 15 residues long. The V segment lost 3 bases and the J segment 5 bases; nucleotides outside the gene matches: 10. The germline CDR1 and CDR2 sequences are SGHDT and YYEEEE. The CDR3 DNA reads as TGTGCCAGCAGCTCACTACAGGGGATCGGGACTGAAGCTTTCTTT. It translates to CASSSLQGIGTEAFF.

V usage is TRBV28 and J usage is TRBJ1-6; tentatively, D is TRBD1 (5 bases). V lost 7 bases, J lost 14 bases, and 15 bases lay in between. CDR1 is MDHEN and CDR2 is SYDVKM in the germline V gene. The CDR3 consists of 12 residues. CDR3 in amino acids: CASTAAGLSLHF. DNA of the CDR3: TGTGCCAGCACGGCCGCAGGGCTGTCCCTCCACTTT.

V gene TRBV5-5 combines with J gene TRBJ2-1; D is perhaps TRBD2 (5 bases). The CDR3 consists of 12 residues. Looked up from germline, CDR1 is SGHKS and CDR2 is YYEKEE (reference sequence). V lost 0 bases to trimming and J lost 10 bases, with 8 bases between them. CDR3 in amino acids: CASSLVRGEQFF. The DNA of the CDR3 is TGTGCCAGCAGCTTGGTTCGAGGGGAGCAGTTCTTC.

A remark on this clone: A junction end diverges from the germline sequence, so it may reflect a read error. The chain has TRBV29-1 and TRBJ1-3, with TRBD1 matching 7 bases. This CDR3 region has 14 residues. The germline gives CDR1 SQVTM, CDR2 ANQGSEA. CDR3: CASRDSVARNTIYF. The DNA for the CDR3 is TGTGCCTCCCGGGACAGCGTTGCACGAAACACCATATATTTT.

V usage is TRBV4-2 and J usage is TRBJ2-3; TRBD2 matches at 7 bases. The CDR3 has 17 amino acids. V lost 1 base, J lost 4 bases, and 11 bases stayed unmatched. Germline assignment: CDR1 LGHNA and CDR2 YNFKEQ. CDR3 residues: CASSQGTATGGPDTQYF. As DNA, the CDR3 is TGTGCCAGCAGCCAAGGGACCGCAACGGGAGGCCCAGATACGCAGTATTTT.

This clone was seen once. The chain's CDR3 is CASSRTGAGNQPQHF. In DNA form, the CDR3 reads TGTGCCAGCAGCCGTACAGGGGCTGGCAATCAGCCCCAGCATTTT. This rearrangement joins TRBV7-6 to TRBJ1-5; 7 bases are a match to TRBD1. The germline V gene has CDR1 SGHVS and CDR2 FNYEAQ. Trimming removed 5 bases from V and 2 bases from J; junction bases left unmatched: 6. CDR3 length equals 15 residues.

The chain combines TRBV10-3 with TRBJ1-2; D perhaps matches TRBD1 (5 bases). CDR3 length equals 14 residues. The germline gives CDR1 ENHRY, CDR2 SYGVKD. V lost 8 bases and J 1 base, leaving 14 bases between the germline ends. CDR3 sequence: CAIDQGGFNYGYTF. For the CDR3, the DNA is TGTGCCATCGACCAGGGCGGTTTTAACTATGGCTACACCTTC.

V and J are TRBV14 and TRBJ1-1; no definite D call. This CDR3 spans 13 amino acids. V lost 3 bases to trimming and J lost 1 base, with 6 bases between them. Germline CDR1 is SGHDN and CDR2 is FVKESK. The CDR3 region is CASSHQENTEAFF. The CDR3 bases are TGTGCCAGCAGCCATCAGGAGAACACTGAAGCTTTCTTT.

The chain couples TRBV9 to TRBJ2-3; 8 bases agree with TRBD2. V lost 0 bases to trimming and J lost 1 base; unmatched junction nucleotides: 10. This CDR3 has 18 residues. The germline V gene encodes CDR1 SGDLS and CDR2 YYNGEE. CDR3 region: CASSVGIGGVERTDTQYF. DNA of the CDR3: TGTGCCAGCAGCGTAGGGATCGGGGGGGTGGAACGCACAGATACGCAGTATTTT.

The V and J genes are TRBV5-1 and TRBJ1-1; D remains unclear. This CDR3 contains 14 residues. In germline, CDR1 is SGHRS, CDR2 YFSETQ. V was shortened by 5 bases and J by 0 bases, with 11 bases between the two germline ends. The CDR3 coding sequence is TGCGCCAGCAGTCAACAGATAATGAACACTGAAGCTTTCTTT. Encoded protein: CASSQQIMNTEAFF. Supplemented by reference TRBV5-1 and TRBJ1-1, the full variable domain reads KAGVTQTPRYLIKTRGQQVTLSCSPISGHRSVSWYQQTPGQGLQFLFEYFSETQRNKGNFPGRFSGRQFSNSRSEMNVSTLELGDSALYLCASSQQIMNTEAFFGQGTRLTVV.

V and J are TRBV20-1 and TRBJ2-3; D is unclear. There are 11 residues in the CDR3. Trimming removed 6 bases from V and 5 bases from J, with 9 bases in between. CDR1 is DFQATT and CDR2 is SNEGSKA in the germline V gene (reference sequence). The CDR3 loop is CSAARGDTQYF. As DNA, the CDR3 is TGCAGTGCAGCCAGAGGAGATACGCAGTATTTT.

This chain joins TRBV20-1 and TRBJ2-1, with 7 bases lining up with TRBD1. The CDR3 sequence is 13 residues long. Germline-derived CDR1 and CDR2 are DFQATT and SNEGSKA (reference sequence). Unmatched junction bases numbered 5, after V lost 3 bases and J lost 6 bases. CDR3 nucleotide sequence: TGCAGTGCTAGTGGACAGGTCCCCAATGAGCAGTTCTTC. It translates to CSASGQVPNEQFF.

V gene TRBV7-6 combines with J gene TRBJ1-6; D is unclear. This CDR3 comprises 14 residues. Germline assignment: CDR1 SGHVS and CDR2 FNYEAQ. The V and J ends lost 0 bases and 9 bases respectively, with 9 bases between them. This CDR3 reads CASSLAPLSSPLHF. The CDR3 DNA sequence: TGTGCCAGCAGCTTAGCCCCATTGAGTTCACCCCTCCACTTT.

The chain has TRBV18 and TRBJ1-2, with 9 bases aligning to TRBD1. With 8 bases clipped from V and 4 bases from J, the junction kept 5 bases outside the gene matches. CDR3 length: 13 residues. Per germline, CDR1 KGHSH and CDR2 LQKENI. CDR3 bases: TGTGCCAGCCATCCACAGGGGGCCTATGGCTACACCTTC. This encodes CASHPQGAYGYTF.

V and J are TRBV6-2 or TRBV6-3 and TRBJ2-1; TRBD2 aligns across 10 bases. Germline trimming cut 1 base from V and 4 bases from J; bases unmatched to any gene: 1. Germline V lookup: CDR1 MNHEY, CDR2 SVGEGT. The CDR3 has 15 residues. The CDR3 DNA follows: TGTGCCAGCAGTTACTTGGGACTAGCGTACAATGAGCAGTTCTTC. Amino acid sequence: CASSYLGLAYNEQFF.

The gene calls are TRBV30 and TRBJ1-3, with D possibly TRBD1 on 5 matching bases. Germline CDR1 reads GTSNPN; CDR2 reads SVGIG (reference sequence). V lost 1 base, J lost 0 bases, and 7 bases lay in between. The CDR3 has 14 amino acids. CDR3 in amino acids: CAWSGGGSGNTIYF. The CDR3 DNA is TGTGCCTGGAGTGGGGGCGGCTCTGGAAACACCATATATTTT.

This rearrangement joins TRBV28 to TRBJ2-1; D is undetermined. CDR3 length equals 12 residues. Per germline, CDR1 MDHEN and CDR2 SYDVKM. V was shortened by 5 bases and J by 8 bases, with 10 bases between the two germline ends. CDR3 DNA: TGTGCCAGCAGTCCCCTCGCGGATGAGCAGTTCTTC. Protein sequence: CASSPLADEQFF.

V and J are TRBV28 and TRBJ2-1; TRBD2 is a possible D gene (6 bases). This CDR3 comprises 14 residues. Germline V CDR1 and CDR2: MDHEN, SYDVKM. Trimming shortened V by 3 bases and J by 2 bases, and 8 bases separated the two germline ends. CDR3 in DNA: TGTGCCAGCAGTTTGACGGGGGCCTACAATGAGCAGTTCTTC. This gives the protein CASSLTGAYNEQFF.

This clone came up once. The chain links TRBV7-9 to TRBJ1-1; D remains unclear. The CDR3 runs to 16 residues. Germline V gene sequence: CDR1 SEHNR, CDR2 FQNEAQ (reference sequence). V gave up 5 bases and J gave up 5 bases, with 21 bases separating them. The CDR3 DNA reads TGTGCCAGCAGCCCTAGGCTGCAAGGAACGGGGACTGAAGCTTTCTTT. It specifies CASSPRLQGTGTEAFF.

The V and J genes are TRBV9 and TRBJ1-5, with TRBD1 matching over 7 bases. From germline, CDR1 is SGDLS and CDR2 YYNGEE. J gave up 0 bases and V 4 bases, and 4 bases lay outside the gene matches. This CDR3 has 15 amino acids. In DNA form, the CDR3 reads TGTGCCAGCAGCCGGACAGGTATTAGCAATCAGCCCCAGCATTTT. Translating gives CASSRTGISNQPQHF. The full variable domain, rest sourced from reference TRBV9 and TRBJ1-5, is DSGVTQTPKHLITATGQRVTLRCSPRSGDLSVYWYQQSLDQGLQFLIQYYNGEERAKGNILERFSAQQFPDLHSELNLSSLELGDSALYFCASSRTGISNQPQHFGDGTRLSIL.